This T cell receptor beta chain emerged from a study of Graves' ophthalmopathy and Graves' hyperthyroidism listed by TCRdb under 2018. Regarding the complete study: A patient counted as having stable hyperthyroidism if there was no progression to ophthalmopathy within 18 months of follow-up. To tell Graves' ophthalmopathy apart from Graves' hyperthyroidism, and to predict which patients would progress to ophthalmopathy, the study relied on TCR beta repertoire signatures. In total, 135 blood samples were TCR-sequenced: roughly 45 ophthalmopathy, about 75 hyperthyroidism and 17 hyperthyroidism-to-ophthalmopathy patients. To explore V-J signatures distinguishing ophthalmopathy from hyperthyroidism, a discovery set of under 110 patients (fewer than 45 ophthalmopathy, some 57 stable hyperthyroidism) was enrolled. An independent validation cohort comprised 18 hyperthyroidism patients and about 16 patients who later progressed from hyperthyroidism to ophthalmopathy. In several hyperthyroidism patients, the T-cell repertoire of thyroid tissue was compared with the T-cell repertoire of blood. After sampling, hyperthyroidism patients received methimazole starting at 30 mg daily, and ophthalmopathy patients received high-dose intravenous methylprednisolone. The full study reports these points: Most of the expanded thyroid clonotypes with a frequency above 0.001 were also detected in blood, and it was suggested that the thyroid immune response may be reflected by blood repertoires. The 13-signature model separated ophthalmopathy from stable hyperthyroidism with around 90% sensitivity and around 81% specificity in cross-validation, and 80%/75% in the test set. In validation, the model predicted ophthalmopathy progression with about 71% sensitivity and approximately 75% specificity; roughly 12 predicted patients were CT-confirmed with GO in a median of approximately six months. Sample size was not statistically predetermined, and group allocation was not concealed from the investigators.

Hyperthyroidism patients were newly diagnosed, with disease duration under 2 months, and aged 18 to 65 years. Patients with other autoimmune diseases, uncontrolled infections, pregnancy or lactation were excluded. Diagnosis relied on clinical symptoms, serum thyroxine, TRAb, thyroid ultrasound and orbital computed tomography. Total RNA was extracted using Trizol reagent, and RNA quality was checked on an Agilent 2100 Bioanalyzer. CDR3 length: 14 amino acids, cysteine to phenylalanine. The sequence is cut down to CDR3 DNA, 42 bases in frame from base 1. The germline V gene encodes CDR1 SGHTA and CDR2 FQGNSA. V loses 2 bases of germline sequence and J loses 11 bases, and the interval between the two ends is 16 bases. TCR beta CDR3 regions were amplified from RNA transcripts for repertoire sequencing. The first round of RT-PCR was done with HTBI primers and the Qiagen OneStep RT-PCR kit, and was followed by a second round of multiplex PCR, then size selection and purification. Libraries were sequenced paired-end with 100 bp reads on an Illumina HiSeq2000. The study's own analysis went as follows. SOAPnuke was used for read processing, and reads with adapters, uncalled bases, a mean Phred below 15, or no exact constant-primer or identifier match were discarded. COPE v1.2.5 was used to merge high-quality paired reads. Each unique nucleotide sequence was treated as a clonotype, and MiTCR v1.1 was used to align the clonotypes to the IMGT TRB V, D and J references. Analysis was restricted to V-J combinations with a frequency above 0.0001, which covered roughly 99% of repertoires. For each V-J combination, a TCR clonal expansion and chaos score was defined as F50 clonal expansion divided by the chaos observed in the TCRdist matrix. Welch's t-statistics and random forest were used to reduce features to over ten V-J combinations, which were fed into a naive Bayes classifier. The similarity between thyroid and blood repertoires was quantified using the Morisita-Horn index. The public sequencing data were trimmed at Q25 with fastp and processed into clonotypes with MiXCR by TCRdb, which kept only in-frame beta chains. CDR3 protein sequences are deduplicated, and each keeps its most common genes and DNA. These V and J calls derive from TCRdb rather than the authors' analysis. This sample has around 1,000,000 distinct CDR3 sequences in its table, and less than 45% of those were observed once. Of the sample, 11% is held by the ten largest clones.

Comments on this clonotype: What this receptor recognizes is not known. Within one base of it there is no much larger clone, and no base qualities were kept.

The rearranged segments are TRBV7-2 and TRBJ1-5; the D gene is perhaps TRBD1, on 5 matching bases. The sample consisted of peripheral blood or thyroid tissue (not recorded which). The clonotype was recovered from an adult man with Graves' hyperthyroidism. Read as DNA, the sequence is TGTGCCAGCAGCTTATTTGTGCGGGAAGGGGCCCAGCATTTT. The translation is CASSLFVREGAQHF.